This is a list of T cell receptor beta chains from one sample in a study of T cell clones after liver transplantation. Profiled with immunoSEQ multiplex PCR; TCRdb holds only in-frame clones, not every one. The repertoire holds approximately 50,000 clones, with about 69% as singletons. The material was CD4+ T cells from blood, obtained 54 months after liver transplant. Receptors originate from a human patient who received a liver transplant. The graft donor may have given rise to some T cells. CDR3s include the opening cysteine and the closing phenylalanine or tryptophan. D genes are given only for firm matches. Clone size appears in some rows only: once, few, many, or a class for an expanded clone.

TRBJ1-3,TRBV28,once,16,.,CASSLYGPSSGNTIYF,TGTGCCAGCAGTTTATACGGGCCGTCCTCTGGAAACACCATATATTTT
TRBJ1-2,TRBV27,.,14,.,CASSLSGQGNGYTF,TGTGCCAGCAGTTTATCGGGGCAGGGGAACGGCTACACCTTC
TRBJ2-7,TRBV6-1,.,13,.,CASSEARGLEQYF,TGTGCCAGCAGTGAAGCGAGGGGACTCGAGCAGTACTTC
TRBJ2-2,TRBV4-2,few,19,.,CASSQDLGSTGRFTGELFF,TGTGCCAGCAGCCAAGATCTAGGGTCGACGGGGAGGTTCACCGGGGAGCTGTTTTTT
TRBJ2-1,TRBV4-1,.,16,.,CASSQIGRRTYNEQFF,TGCGCCAGCAGCCAGATTGGCCGCAGAACCTACAATGAGCAGTTCTTC
TRBJ2-5,TRBV6-1,.,11,.,CASSALETQYF,TGTGCCAGCAGTGCGTTGGAGACCCAGTACTTC
TRBJ2-1,TRBV7-9,few,15,TRBD2,CASRRPAGGPHEQFF,TGTGCCAGCAGACGTCCCGCGGGGGGGCCCCATGAGCAGTTCTTC
TRBJ2-1,TRBV7-7,once,15,.,CASSLDGSSYNEQFF,TGTGCTAGCAGCTTAGACGGTAGCTCCTACAATGAGCAGTTCTTC
TRBJ2-3,TRBV5-2,once,14,.,CASSFRIFTDTQYF,TGCGCCAGCAGCTTCCGGATCTTCACAGATACGCAGTATTTT
TRBJ1-2,TRBV7-9,once,14,.,CASSPEWIDYGYTF,TGTGCCAGCAGCCCCGAATGGATTGACTATGGCTACACCTTC
TRBJ2-1,TRBV7-2,.,13,.,CASSLAPGNEQFF,TGTGCCAGCAGCTTAGCGCCCGGAAATGAGCAGTTCTTC
TRBJ2-2,TRBV4-1,once,19,TRBD1,CASSQRGSTGTGGAGELFF,TGCGCCAGCAGCCAAAGGGGGTCAACCGGGACAGGGGGAGCCGGGGAGCTGTTTTTT
TRBJ2-1,TRBV5-6,.,17,.,CASSFIGGGEFYNEQFF,TGTGCCAGCAGCTTTATTGGCGGGGGCGAGTTCTACAATGAGCAGTTCTTC
TRBJ1-3,TRBV28,.,12,.,CASSPQRNTIYF,TGTGCCAGCAGTCCCCAGCGAAACACCATATATTTT
TRBJ1-2,TRBV5-6,few,13,.,CASSPDGYYGYTF,TGTGCCAGCAGCCCGGACGGCTACTATGGCTACACCTTC
TRBJ2-1,TRBV10-3,.,17,.,CAISESALMQGDNEQFF,TGTGCCATCAGTGAGTCCGCTTTGATGCAGGGAGACAATGAGCAGTTCTTC
TRBJ2-1,TRBV14,.,16,TRBD1,CASSHRKPGQVNYKFF,TGTGCCAGCAGCCACCGCAAGCCGGGACAGGTGAACTATAAGTTCTTC
TRBJ1-2,TRBV7-2,.,13,.,CASSSGSFYGYTF,TGTGCCAGCAGCTCGGGTTCTTTCTATGGCTACACCTTC
TRBJ1-2,TRBV2,.,14,TRBD1,CASRDDRAGRGYTF,TGTGCCAGCAGGGACGACAGGGCGGGAAGGGGCTACACCTTC
TRBJ2-7,TRBV14,.,17,.,CASSQDPARALAYEQYF,TGTGCCAGCAGCCAAGACCCCGCTCGGGCATTGGCCTACGAGCAGTACTTC
TRBJ1-5,TRBV4-1,.,16,.,CASSQQVSAIHQPQHF,TGCGCCAGCAGCCAACAAGTTTCCGCGATTCATCAGCCCCAGCATTTT
TRBJ1-1,TRBV7-3,few,13,.,CASSRQQKTEAFF,TGTGCCAGCAGCCGTCAACAGAAGACTGAAGCTTTCTTT
TRBJ2-7,TRBV28,.,13,.,CATKSGGPYEQYF,TGTGCCACCAAGAGCGGAGGTCCCTACGAGCAGTACTTC
TRBJ1-6,TRBV2,.,14,.,CASSEGTHNSPLHF,TGTGCCAGCAGTGAAGGGACACATAATTCACCCCTCCACTTT
TRBJ1-3,TRBV5-6,.,12,.,CASSSGANTIYF,TGTGCCAGCAGCTCAGGGGCCAACACCATATATTTT
TRBJ2-3,TRBV7-9,.,14,.,CASSFYHLTDTQYF,TGTGCCAGCAGCTTCTACCATCTCACAGATACGCAGTATTTT
TRBJ2-3,TRBV5-1,.,15,.,CASSLVTETVDTQYF,TGCGCCAGCAGCTTGGTTACCGAGACTGTAGATACGCAGTATTTT
TRBJ1-2,TRBV6-1,.,15,TRBD1,CASSDPGTGGYGYTF,TGTGCCAGCAGTGACCCCGGGACAGGGGGCTATGGCTACACCTTC
TRBJ1-5,TRBV28,.,14,.,CASSLGQSNQPQHF,TGTGCCAGCAGTTTAGGGCAGAGCAATCAGCCCCAGCATTTT
TRBJ2-7,TRBV15,.,12,.,CATSRDRHEQYF,TGTGCCACCAGCAGAGATCGGCACGAGCAGTACTTC
TRBJ1-1,TRBV6-1,.,13,.,CASSVDRSTEAFF,TGTGCCAGCAGCGTAGACAGGTCCACTGAAGCTTTCTTT
TRBJ1-5,TRBV6-5,.,15,.,CASSYRAQSNQPQHF,TGTGCCAGCAGTTACAGGGCTCAAAGCAATCAGCCCCAGCATTTT
TRBJ2-3,TRBV9,.,12,.,CASSVGADTQYF,TGTGCCAGCAGCGTAGGTGCAGATACGCAGTATTTT